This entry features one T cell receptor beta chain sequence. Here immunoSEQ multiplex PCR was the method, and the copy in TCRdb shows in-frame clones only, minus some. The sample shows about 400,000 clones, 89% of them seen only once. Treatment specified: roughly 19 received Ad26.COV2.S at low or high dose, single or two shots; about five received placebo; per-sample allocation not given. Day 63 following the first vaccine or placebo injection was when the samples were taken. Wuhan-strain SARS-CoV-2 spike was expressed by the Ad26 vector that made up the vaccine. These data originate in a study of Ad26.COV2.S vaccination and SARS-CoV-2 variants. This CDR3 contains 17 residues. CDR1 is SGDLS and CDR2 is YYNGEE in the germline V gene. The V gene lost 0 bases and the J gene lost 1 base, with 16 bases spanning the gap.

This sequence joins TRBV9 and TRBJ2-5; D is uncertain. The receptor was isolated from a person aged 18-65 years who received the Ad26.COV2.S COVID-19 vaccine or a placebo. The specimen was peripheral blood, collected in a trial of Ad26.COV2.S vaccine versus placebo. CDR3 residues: CASSVDPPMGIQETQYF. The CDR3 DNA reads TGTGCCAGCAGCGTAGACCCCCCTATGGGGATCCAAGAGACCCAGTACTTC. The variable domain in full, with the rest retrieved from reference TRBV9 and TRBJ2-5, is DSGVTQTPKHLITATGQRVTLRCSPRSGDLSVYWYQQSLDQGLQFLIQYYNGEERAKGNILERFSAQQFPDLHSELNLSSLELGDSALYFCASSVDPPMGIQETQYFGPGTRLLVL.